This T cell receptor beta chain was identified in a study of identical twins (dated by TCRdb to 2015 to 2016). In terms of the full investigation: To test whether fetal clonotypes persist, this study deep-sequenced TCR alpha and beta repertoires from monozygotic twins, from unrelated adults of various ages, and from cord blood. Replicate twin experiments were performed at different times using different library preparation protocols to rule out contamination.

Every donor in the study was a healthy Caucasian. Three pairs of female monozygotic twins, all aged roughly 18 to 29 years, made up the twin cohort. RNA for TCR libraries was isolated from peripheral blood mononuclear cells. Receptor amplification or capture employed 5' RACE. Reads for this sample came from an Illumina HiSeq 2000. Template switching added a universal primer binding site, and the final cDNA carried a unique molecular identifier that allowed TCR cDNA molecules to be counted accurately. Specific primers in the conserved constant-segment region were used to synthesize first-strand cDNA for TCR alpha and beta chains. To control for contamination, every cDNA library was double barcoded, receiving both a SMART-Mk sample barcode and Illumina barcodes. TruSeq adapter sequences along with Illumina sample barcodes were introduced in two successive PCR steps. Sequencing of the TCR alpha and beta cDNA libraries was done on the Illumina HiSeq platform using custom primers. In the paper's pipeline: Raw reads were processed with MiGEC to extract unique molecular identifiers, and MiXCR was used to determine CDR3 positions. For each individual, recombination models were inferred using an EM algorithm with the repgenHMM and IGoR tools. The analysis of shared clonotypes was done with the tcR package in R, with sharing normalized by the product of cloneset sizes. To study raw recombination without the effects of thymic and clonal selection, out-of-frame nonproductive sequences were analyzed. TCRdb redid the processing of the public reads, applying fastp at Q25 and MiXCR, and retained in-frame beta chains. Entries are consolidated by CDR3 protein sequence, retaining the most common genes and DNA. TCRdb, not the original authors, processed these V and J calls. The sample contains about 700,000 distinct CDR3 sequences, over 8.5% of them found a single time. The ten largest account for around 0.98% of the sample.

With respect to this clonotype: Its antigen is currently not known. The record has no base qualities; no much larger clone is one base away.

Results and caveats for the whole study, not just this receptor: Invariant T cells such as MAIT and iNKT could partly confound zero-insertion analyses, though diverse VJ usage argued against this for most clonotypes. Because the same donors could not be followed over many years, the conclusions relied on cross-sectional statistical analysis. Out-of-frame TCR alpha sequences shared between twins showed an excess of low generation-probability sequences compared with coincidental sharing between unrelated individuals. Fewer insertions were carried by abundant cord blood beta clonotypes, a similar but weaker trend appeared in young adult naive repertoires, and no such trend appeared in memory repertoires. In monozygotic twins, recombination models systematically underestimated out-of-frame TCR alpha sharing, but the models matched the sharing seen between unrelated individuals. In beta out-of-frame sequences, excess twin sharing was weaker, because having fewer shared sequences lowered the signal-to-noise ratio.

The CDR3 goes from the cysteine to the phenylalanine over 15 residues. The sequence is cut down to CDR3 DNA, 45 bases in frame from base 1. Via the germline V gene, CDR1 is MNHNS and CDR2 SASEGT. V is trimmed back by 7 bases and J by 7 bases, and the junction contains 10 bases that no gene match accounts for. The same sample was also studied in work on yellow fever vaccine responses in identical twins. The second paper states: According to the authors, in identical twins the way T cells responded to vaccination appeared partly convergent and partly personalized. Focusing on identical twins, the study followed the T cell clones that responded to the vaccine, and did so with precision.

The chain is assembled from TRBV6-1 and TRBJ2-1; TRBD2 matches 10 bases in the middle. Sample: PBMCs. This clonotype was sampled from a woman aged 18-29 years in good health. The CDR3 reads CASKDSPSGRNEQFF. The sequenced DNA: TGTGCCAGCAAGGATTCACCTAGCGGGAGAAATGAGCAGTTCTTC.